Listed here are 8 T cell receptor beta chains from one sample, sequenced in a study of blood T cell repertoires in COVID-19. Profiled with immunoSEQ multiplex PCR; TCRdb holds only in-frame clones, not every one. In the table there are about 49,000 clones, about four fifths of which are singletons. The sequenced material came from peripheral blood. Receptors originate from a woman aged 55-69 years with acute or convalescent COVID-19.

The CDR3 DNA reads as TGTGCCAGCAGCCCTAGGATAGCGGGGGGCGGTGAGCAGTTCTTC. This translates into CASSPRIAGGGEQFF. V usage is TRBV9 and J usage is TRBJ2-1, with 10 nucleotides matching TRBD2. After removal of 4 bases from V and 9 bases from J, the junction contained 10 bases not matched to a gene. The CDR3 has 15 residues. Germline V CDR1 and CDR2: SGDLS, YYNGEE.

The chain uses TRBV9 and TRBJ2-1; D is possibly TRBD2 (6 bases). This CDR3 is built from 16 residues. Trimming stripped 3 bases from V and 7 bases from J, with 20 bases between. CDR1 and CDR2 from the germline V gene are SGDLS and YYNGEE. The chain's CDR3 is CASSATGTPVGNEQFF. DNA for the CDR3: TGTGCCAGCAGCGCAACCGGGACTCCAGTGGGAAATGAGCAGTTCTTC. The full variable domain, in which reference TRBV9 and TRBJ2-1 provide the parts outside the CDR3, is DSGVTQTPKHLITATGQRVTLRCSPRSGDLSVYWYQQSLDQGLQFLIQYYNGEERAKGNILERFSAQQFPDLHSELNLSSLELGDSALYFCASSATGTPVGNEQFFGPGTRLTVL.

The chain's CDR3 is CASSGTGYEQYF. In DNA form, the CDR3 reads TGTGCCAGTTCCGGGACAGGCTACGAGCAGTACTTC. The chain has TRBV18 and TRBJ2-7; 8 nucleotides agree with TRBD1. The junction had 4 bases not matched to a gene; V was cut back by 9 bases and J by 3 bases. The germline V gene has CDR1 KGHSH and CDR2 LQKENI. The CDR3 runs 12 residues.

In this sample, this clone turned up once. Distinct nucleotide sequences in the sample also encode this CDR3. The genes are TRBV5-1 and TRBJ1-2; D ambiguous. The V end lost 0 bases, the J end lost 7 bases, and 7 bases lay between the germline ends. Germline V gene lookup returns CDR1 SGHRS and CDR2 YFSETQ. This CDR3 contains 12 residues. The chain's CDR3 is CASSLERGGYTF. DNA for the CDR3: TGCGCCAGCAGCTTGGAACGGGGTGGCTACACCTTC.

J is TRBJ2-2 and V is TRBV30; D gene unclear. The V and J ends lost 2 bases and 0 bases respectively, with 7 bases between them. Germline CDR1 GTSNPN, CDR2 SVGIG (reference sequence). The CDR3 is made up of 14 amino acids. The CDR3 region has the DNA TGTGCCTGGAGTTCCAGGACGAACACCGGGGAGCTGTTTTTT. Its translation: CAWSSRTNTGELFF.

This clone was detected only once. This chain connects TRBV6-4 to TRBJ2-5; D not certain. The CDR3 is 14 amino acids. V was shortened by 0 bases and J by 1 base, with 6 bases between the two germline ends. Germline V gene data show CDR1 as MRHNA and CDR2 as SNTAGT. The CDR3 sequence is CASSDSEPQETQYF. The CDR3 nucleotides are TGTGCCAGCAGTGACTCGGAGCCCCAAGAGACCCAGTACTTC.

The chain recombines TRBV5-1 with TRBJ2-5; weak D call: TRBD2 (6 bases). CDR3 length: 15 residues. V was trimmed by 3 bases and J by 4 bases, leaving 16 bases between them. Looked up from germline, CDR1 is SGHRS and CDR2 is YFSETQ. CDR3 in DNA: TGCGCCAGCAGCTACCGGAACGGGGGACGAGAGACCCAGTACTTC. Protein: CASSYRNGGRETQYF.

The rearrangement joins TRBV19 to TRBJ2-7, with D possibly being TRBD1 (6 bases). The CDR3 covers 15 residues. Trimming took 2 bases from V and 3 from J, leaving 14 bases between them. The V gene's germline CDR1 is LNHDA and CDR2 SQIVND (reference sequence). The CDR3 reads CASSIIPDSSYEQYF. As DNA, the CDR3 is TGTGCCAGTAGTATAATCCCGGACAGCAGCTACGAGCAGTACTTC.